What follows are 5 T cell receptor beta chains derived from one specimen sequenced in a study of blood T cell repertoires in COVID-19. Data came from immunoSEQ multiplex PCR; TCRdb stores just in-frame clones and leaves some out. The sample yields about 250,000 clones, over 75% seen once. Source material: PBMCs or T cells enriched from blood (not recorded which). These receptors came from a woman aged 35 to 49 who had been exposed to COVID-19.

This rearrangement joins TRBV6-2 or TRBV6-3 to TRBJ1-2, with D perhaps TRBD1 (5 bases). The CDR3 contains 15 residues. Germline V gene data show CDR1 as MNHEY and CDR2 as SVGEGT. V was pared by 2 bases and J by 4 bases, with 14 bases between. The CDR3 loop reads CASSYDPQGIYGYTF. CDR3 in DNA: TGTGCCAGCAGTTACGATCCCCAGGGAATCTATGGCTACACCTTC.

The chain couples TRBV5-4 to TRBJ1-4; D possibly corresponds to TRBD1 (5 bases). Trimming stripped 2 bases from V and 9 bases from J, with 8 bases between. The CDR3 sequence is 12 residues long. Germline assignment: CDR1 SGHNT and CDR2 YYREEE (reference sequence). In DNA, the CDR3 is TGTGCCAGCAGCTTTCAGGGAAAAAAACTGTTTTTT. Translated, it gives CASSFQGKKLFF.

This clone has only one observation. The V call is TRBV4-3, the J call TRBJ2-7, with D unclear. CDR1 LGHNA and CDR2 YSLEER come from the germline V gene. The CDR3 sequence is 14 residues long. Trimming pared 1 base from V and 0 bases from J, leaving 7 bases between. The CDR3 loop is CASSQGPGSYEQYF. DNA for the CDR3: TGCGCCAGCAGCCAAGGGCCGGGCTCCTACGAGCAGTACTTC.

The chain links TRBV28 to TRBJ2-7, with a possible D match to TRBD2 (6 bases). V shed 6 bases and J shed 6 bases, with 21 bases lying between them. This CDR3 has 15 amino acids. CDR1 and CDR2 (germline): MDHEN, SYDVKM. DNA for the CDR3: TGTGCCAGCAGCTCCCCTGCCGCGGAGGGCCCCGAGCAGTACGTC. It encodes CASSSPAAEGPEQYV.

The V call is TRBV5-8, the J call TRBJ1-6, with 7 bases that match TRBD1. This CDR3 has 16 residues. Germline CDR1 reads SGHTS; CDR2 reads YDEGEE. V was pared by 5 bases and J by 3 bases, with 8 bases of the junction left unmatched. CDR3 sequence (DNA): TGTGCCAGCAGAAACCGCTGGGACAGCTATAATTCACCCCTCCACTTT. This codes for CASRNRWDSYNSPLHF.